The T cell receptor (beta chain) under discussion was sequenced for a study of beta chain features in type 1 diabetes. Study context: Comparable age, gender and cell yields were observed in patients relative to healthy donors.

Of the isolated RNA, all was reverse transcribed, and so the sequenced material was expressed TCRB transcripts. This table comes from immunoSEQ multiplex PCR, and its TCRdb copy is limited to in-frame clones, with some not included. The sample holds about 38,000 clones, around 60% seen once. A word on this clone: Its antigen is still unknown.

Germline CDR1 and CDR2: MDHEN and SYDVKM. The ends were cut back, 0 bases at V and 3 bases at J, with 12 bases in the middle. This CDR3 contains 16 residues. Findings of the study overall: Whether TCRB rearrangement is influenced by HLA type was left unresolved in this analysis. There were fewer insertions and more deletions at the VDJ junctions of type 1 diabetes patients.

Averaging around 120 mL, one heparinised blood draw was given by each donor. The sample taken for sequencing was Tregs from blood. This chain joins TRBV28 and TRBJ2-1; TRBD2 is a possible D gene (5 bases). The clonotype was recovered from a woman in her thirties in good health. Here the CDR3 reads CASSLWEASSYNEQFF. CDR3 DNA sequence: TGTGCCAGCAGTTTATGGGAGGCTAGCAGCTACAATGAGCAGTTCTTC.